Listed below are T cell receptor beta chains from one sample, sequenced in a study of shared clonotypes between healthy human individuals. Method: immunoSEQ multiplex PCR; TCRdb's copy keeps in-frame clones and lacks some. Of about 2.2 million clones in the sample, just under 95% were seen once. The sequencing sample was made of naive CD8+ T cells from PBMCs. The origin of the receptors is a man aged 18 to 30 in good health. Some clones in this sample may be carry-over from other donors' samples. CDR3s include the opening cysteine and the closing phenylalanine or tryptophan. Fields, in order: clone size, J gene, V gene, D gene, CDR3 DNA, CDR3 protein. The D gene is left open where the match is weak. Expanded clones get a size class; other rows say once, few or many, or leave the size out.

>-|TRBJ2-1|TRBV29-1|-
TGCAGCGTAGTCGAAGGCAGAGGGCCTTACAATGAGCAGTTCTTC
CSVVEGRGPYNEQFF
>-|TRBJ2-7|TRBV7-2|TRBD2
TGTGCCAGCAGCTACCACGCTAGCGGGAGGTGGGAGCAGTACTTC
CASSYHASGRWEQYF
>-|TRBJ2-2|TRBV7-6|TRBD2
TGTGCCAGCCGCTACTGGACTAGCGGGAGGACGAACACCGGGGAGCTGTTTTTT
CASRYWTSGRTNTGELFF
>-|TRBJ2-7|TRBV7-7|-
TGTGCCAGCAGCTCCGGGGACTCCTACGAGCAGTACTTC
CASSSGDSYEQYF
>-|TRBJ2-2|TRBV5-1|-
TGCGCCAGCAGCTTGGCAGGGCCTGGGGAGCTGTTTTTT
CASSLAGPGELFF
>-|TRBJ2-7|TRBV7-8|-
TGTGCCAGCAGTTCAAAAGGGGCAGTACATTACGAGCAGTACTTC
CASSSKGAVHYEQYF
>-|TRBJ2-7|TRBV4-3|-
TGCGCCAGCAGCCAAGGGACACCTTTGGGGAACGAGCAGTACTTC
CASSQGTPLGNEQYF
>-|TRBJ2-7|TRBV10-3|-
TGTGCCATCAGTGACCGCTACGAGCAGTACTTC
CAISDRYEQYF
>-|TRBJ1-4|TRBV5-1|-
TGCGCCAGCAGCTTTTCTGGGGGCTTGCTTTTATCGGGAACTAATGAAAAACTGTTTTTT
CASSFSGGLLLSGTNEKLFF
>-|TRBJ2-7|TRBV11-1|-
TGTGCCAGCAGCCTTGTTAGCTCCTACGAGCAGTACTTC
CASSLVSSYEQYF
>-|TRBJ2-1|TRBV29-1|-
TGCAGCGTTGAAAGGAGGTACAATGAGCAGTTCTTC
CSVERRYNEQFF
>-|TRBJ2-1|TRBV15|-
TGTGCCACCAGCATTCGTAAGGATGAGCAGTTCTTC
CATSIRKDEQFF
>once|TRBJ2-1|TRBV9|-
TGTGCCAGCAGCGTAGTACCAGCGGTCTACAATGAGCAGTTCTTC
CASSVVPAVYNEQFF
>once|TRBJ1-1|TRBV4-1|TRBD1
TGCGCCAGCAGCCTCCTCGGACAGGGGAGGGACACTGAAGCTTTCTTT
CASSLLGQGRDTEAFF
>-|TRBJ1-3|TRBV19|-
TGTGCCAGTAGTATAGATCGGAGGGGAGGAAACACCATATATTTT
CASSIDRRGGNTIYF
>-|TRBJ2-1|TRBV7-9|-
TGTGCCAGCAGCTTAGAAGGGGGGTTACGGACTAGCAATGAGCAGTTCTTC
CASSLEGGLRTSNEQFF
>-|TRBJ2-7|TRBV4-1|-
TGCGCCAGCAGCCAAGCACACCAATTCTCCTACGAGCAGTACTTC
CASSQAHQFSYEQYF